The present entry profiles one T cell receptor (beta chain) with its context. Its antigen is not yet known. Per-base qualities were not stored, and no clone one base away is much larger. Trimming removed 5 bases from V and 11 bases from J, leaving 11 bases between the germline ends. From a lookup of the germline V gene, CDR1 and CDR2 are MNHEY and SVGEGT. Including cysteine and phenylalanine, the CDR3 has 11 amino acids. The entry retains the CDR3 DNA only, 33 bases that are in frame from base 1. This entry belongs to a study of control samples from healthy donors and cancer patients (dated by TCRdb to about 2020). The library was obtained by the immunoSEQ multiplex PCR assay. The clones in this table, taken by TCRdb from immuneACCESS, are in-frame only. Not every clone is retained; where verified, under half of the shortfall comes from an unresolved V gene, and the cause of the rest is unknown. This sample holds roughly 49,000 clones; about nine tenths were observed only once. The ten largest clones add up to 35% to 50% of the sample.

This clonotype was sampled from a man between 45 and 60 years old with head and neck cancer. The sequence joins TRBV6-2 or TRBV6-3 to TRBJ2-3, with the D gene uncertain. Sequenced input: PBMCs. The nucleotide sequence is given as TGTGCCAGCAGTGAGAGAAACCAGCAGTATTTT. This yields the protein CASSERNQQYF.